The TCR beta chain described here comes from a study of Tregs in tolerant kidney transplant recipients. Unstimulated Tregs (CD4+CD25+CD127-) and CD4+CD25- non-Tregs were sorted from PBMCs. Sequenced by immunoSEQ multiplex PCR; TCRdb stores in-frame clones only, minus some. The data contain about 88,000 clones, more than 80% of them seen just once; the ten biggest clones take up roughly 5%. Regarding the study as a whole: No direct test of biological reproducibility was done here. Tregs expanded with activated donor B cells seemed most donor-specific. Findings come from small patient numbers and require larger validation.

This clone was detected a few times. As yet, its antigen is unknown. This clonotype was obtained from a human donor in good health. The source material was CD8+ T cells from blood.

This chain's CDR3 is CASSLGDTFYEQYF. The CDR3 DNA sequence: TGTGCCAGCAGCTTAGGGGACACCTTCTACGAGCAGTACTTC. The V call is TRBV5-4, the J call TRBJ2-7; tentatively, D is TRBD1 (6 bases). Germline CDR1 and CDR2: SGHNT and YYREEE (reference sequence). The germline V and J ends were trimmed by 2 bases and 3 bases, with 12 bases remaining between them. This CDR3 spans 14 amino acids.